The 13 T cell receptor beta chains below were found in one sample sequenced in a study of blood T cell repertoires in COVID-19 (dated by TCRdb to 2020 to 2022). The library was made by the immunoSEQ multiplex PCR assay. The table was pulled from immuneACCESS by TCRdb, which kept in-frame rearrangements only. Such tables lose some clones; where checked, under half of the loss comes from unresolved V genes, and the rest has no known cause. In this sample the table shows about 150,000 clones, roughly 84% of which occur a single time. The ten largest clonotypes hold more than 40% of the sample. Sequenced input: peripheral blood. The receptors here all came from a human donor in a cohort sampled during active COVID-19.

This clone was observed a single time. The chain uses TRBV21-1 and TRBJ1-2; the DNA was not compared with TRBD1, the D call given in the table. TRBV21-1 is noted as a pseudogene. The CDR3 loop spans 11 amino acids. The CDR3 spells CASSNDRNYTF. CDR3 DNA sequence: TGTGCCAGCAGCAACGACAGAAACTACACCTTC.

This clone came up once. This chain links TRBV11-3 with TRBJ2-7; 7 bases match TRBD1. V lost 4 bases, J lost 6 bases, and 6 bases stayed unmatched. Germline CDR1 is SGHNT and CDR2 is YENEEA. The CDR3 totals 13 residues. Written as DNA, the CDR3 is TGTGCCAGCAGCTCGTTGACAGGGATCGAGCAGTACTTC. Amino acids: CASSSLTGIEQYF.

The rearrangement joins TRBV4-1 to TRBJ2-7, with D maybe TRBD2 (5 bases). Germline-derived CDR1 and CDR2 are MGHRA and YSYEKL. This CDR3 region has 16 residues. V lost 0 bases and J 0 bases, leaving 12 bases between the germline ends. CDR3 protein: CASSQETGIASYEQYF. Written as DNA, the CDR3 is TGCGCCAGCAGCCAAGAAACCGGGATTGCCTCCTACGAGCAGTACTTC.

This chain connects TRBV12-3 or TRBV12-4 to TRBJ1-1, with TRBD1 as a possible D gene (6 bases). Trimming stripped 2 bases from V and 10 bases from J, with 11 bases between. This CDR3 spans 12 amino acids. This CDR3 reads CASSLRGGRAFF. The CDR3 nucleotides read TGTGCCAGCAGTTTAAGGGGGGGACGAGCTTTCTTT.

This chain's CDR3 is CASTGRGTNEKLFF. Written as DNA, the CDR3 is TGTGCCAGTACCGGTCGGGGGACTAATGAAAAACTGTTTTTT. The chain has TRBV19 and TRBJ1-4; D is perhaps TRBD1 (5 bases). V shed 7 bases and J shed 2 bases, with 11 bases lying between them. The germline gives CDR1 LNHDA, CDR2 SQIVND (reference sequence). The CDR3 has 14 amino acids.

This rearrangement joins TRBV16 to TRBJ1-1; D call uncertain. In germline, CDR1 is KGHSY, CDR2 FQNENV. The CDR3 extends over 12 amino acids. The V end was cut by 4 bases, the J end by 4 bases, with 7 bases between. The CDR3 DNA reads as TGTGCCAGCAGCCCCCGAGTCACTGAAGCTTTCTTT. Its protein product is CASSPRVTEAFF.

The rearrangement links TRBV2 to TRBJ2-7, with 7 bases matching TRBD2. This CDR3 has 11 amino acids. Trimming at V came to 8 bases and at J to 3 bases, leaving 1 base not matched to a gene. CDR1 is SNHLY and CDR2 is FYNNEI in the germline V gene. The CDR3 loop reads CASGGGYEQYF. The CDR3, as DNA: TGTGCCAGCGGGGGGGGCTACGAGCAGTACTTC.

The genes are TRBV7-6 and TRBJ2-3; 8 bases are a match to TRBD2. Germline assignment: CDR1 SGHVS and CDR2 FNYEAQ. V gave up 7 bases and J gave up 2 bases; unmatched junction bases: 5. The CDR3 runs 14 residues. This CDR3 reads CASTPGGATDTQYF. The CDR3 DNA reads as TGTGCCAGCACCCCCGGGGGGGCCACAGATACGCAGTATTTT.

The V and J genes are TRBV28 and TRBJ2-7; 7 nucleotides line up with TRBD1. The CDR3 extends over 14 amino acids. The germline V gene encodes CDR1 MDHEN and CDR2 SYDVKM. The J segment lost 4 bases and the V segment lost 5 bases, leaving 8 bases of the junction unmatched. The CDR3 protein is CASSLLGTAYEQYF. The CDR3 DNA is TGTGCCAGCAGTCTCCTCGGGACAGCTTACGAGCAGTACTTC.

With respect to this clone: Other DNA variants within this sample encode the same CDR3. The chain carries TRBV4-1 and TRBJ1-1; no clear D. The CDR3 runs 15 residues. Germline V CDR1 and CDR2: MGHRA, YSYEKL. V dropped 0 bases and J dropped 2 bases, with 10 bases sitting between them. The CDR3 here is CASSQDLRGNTEAFF. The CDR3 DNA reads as TGCGCCAGCAGCCAAGATCTCAGAGGAAACACTGAAGCTTTCTTT.

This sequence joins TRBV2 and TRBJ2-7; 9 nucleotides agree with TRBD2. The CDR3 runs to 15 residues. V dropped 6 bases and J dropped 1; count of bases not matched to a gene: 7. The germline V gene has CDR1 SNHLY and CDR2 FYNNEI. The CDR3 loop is CASRRSGRGSYEQYV. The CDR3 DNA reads TGTGCCAGCAGACGTAGCGGGAGAGGGTCCTACGAGCAGTACGTC.

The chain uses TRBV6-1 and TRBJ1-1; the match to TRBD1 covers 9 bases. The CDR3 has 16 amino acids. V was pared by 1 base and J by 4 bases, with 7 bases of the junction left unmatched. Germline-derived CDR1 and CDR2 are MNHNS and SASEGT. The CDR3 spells CASSEEGQGIATEAFF. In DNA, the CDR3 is TGTGCCAGCAGTGAAGAAGGACAGGGGATCGCCACTGAAGCTTTCTTT.

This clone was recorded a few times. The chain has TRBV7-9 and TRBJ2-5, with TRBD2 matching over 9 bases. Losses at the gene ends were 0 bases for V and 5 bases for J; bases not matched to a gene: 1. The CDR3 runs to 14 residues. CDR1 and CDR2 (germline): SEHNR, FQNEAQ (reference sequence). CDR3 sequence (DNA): TGTGCCAGCAGCTTAGCGCGGGAGGGGGAGACCCAGTACTTC. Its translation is CASSLAREGETQYF. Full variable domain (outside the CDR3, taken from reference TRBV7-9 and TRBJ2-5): DTGVSQNPRHKITKRGQNVTFRCDPISEHNRLYWYRQTLGQGPEFLTYFQNEAQLEKSRLLSDRFSAERPKGSFSTLEIQRTEQGDSAMYLCASSLAREGETQYFGPGTRLLVL.